These T cell receptor beta chains were read from a single sample in a study of T cells in Graves' hyperthyroidism and ophthalmopathy. TCRdb reprocessed the multiplex PCR reads with MiXCR, giving one entry per CDR3 protein. This sample has more than 600,000 distinct CDR3 sequences; 16% occur once, and the top ten carry around 8%. The sequenced material came from blood. These receptors were collected from a man between 18 and 35 years old with Graves' hyperthyroidism. CDR3s leave out the opening cysteine and the closing phenylalanine or tryptophan.

TRBV18	TRBJ2-7	ASSLYLGDRSSYEQY
TRBV9	TRBJ2-2	ASSVRSGGELF
TRBV12-3/TRBV12-4	TRBJ2-2	ASSSWTSGRHGELF
TRBV28	TRBJ2-1	ASSPTLGLVGDEQF
TRBV20-1	TRBJ2-6	SANQGSSGANVLT
TRBV29-1	TRBJ2-6	SVEAVYQEAGANVLT
TRBV12-3/TRBV12-4	TRBJ2-7	ASTATGEIYEQY
TRBV6-2/TRBV6-3	TRBJ1-1	ASTPFGRPEAF
TRBV30	TRBJ2-2	ALNTGELF
TRBV5-1	TRBJ2-2	ASSSLRGKRELF
TRBV27	TRBJ2-7	ASKIRRTSYEQY
TRBV18	TRBJ2-7	ASSPRDVSYEQY
TRBV15	TRBJ2-7	ATGDRVSYEQY
TRBV7-8	TRBJ2-1	ASSPTLGGVGHYNEQF
TRBV28	TRBJ2-7	AISTGDEQY
TRBV28	TRBJ1-5	ASIPGGNQPQH
TRBV11-2	TRBJ2-1	ASSLRARLADDEQF
TRBV28	TRBJ2-7	ASSTGLAVRYEQY
TRBV9	TRBJ1-6	ASSVEGAGGSPLH
TRBV19	TRBJ2-1	ASSIRSGGPYNEQF
TRBV5-1	TRBJ2-7	ASSVDEESEQY
TRBV29-1	TRBJ1-1	SVDWLNEAF
TRBV5-5	TRBJ1-2	ASSLAPAGGYT
TRBV6-1	TRBJ1-5	ASSLDRVYGQPQH
TRBV19	TRBJ1-3	ASSTPWGPSGNTIY
TRBV28	TRBJ2-2	ASSRVGSGSRTGELF
TRBV15	TRBJ2-7	ATSGTSYEQY
TRBV3-1	TRBJ2-3	ASSQVEDSTDTQY
TRBV4-1	TRBJ2-3	ASSQYRDRDGDTQY
TRBV5-6	TRBJ2-2	ASSRQGNRVGTGELF
TRBV2	TRBJ2-6	ASISDGQSGANVLT